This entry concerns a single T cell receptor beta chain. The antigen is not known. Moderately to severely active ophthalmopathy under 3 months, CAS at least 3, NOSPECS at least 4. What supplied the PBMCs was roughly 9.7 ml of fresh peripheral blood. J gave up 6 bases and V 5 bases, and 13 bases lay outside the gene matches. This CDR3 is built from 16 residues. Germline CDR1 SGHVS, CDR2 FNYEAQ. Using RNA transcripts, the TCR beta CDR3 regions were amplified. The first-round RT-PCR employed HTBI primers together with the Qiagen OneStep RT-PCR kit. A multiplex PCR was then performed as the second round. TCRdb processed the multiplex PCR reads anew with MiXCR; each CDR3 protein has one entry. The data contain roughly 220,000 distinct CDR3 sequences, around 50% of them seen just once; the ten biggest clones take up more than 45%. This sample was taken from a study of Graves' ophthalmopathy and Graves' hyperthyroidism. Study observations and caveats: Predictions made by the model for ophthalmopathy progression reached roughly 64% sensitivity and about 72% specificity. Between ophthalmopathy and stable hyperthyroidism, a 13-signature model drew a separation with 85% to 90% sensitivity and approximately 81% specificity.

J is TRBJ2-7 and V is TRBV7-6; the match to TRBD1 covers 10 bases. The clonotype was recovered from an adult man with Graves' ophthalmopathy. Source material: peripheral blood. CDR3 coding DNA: TGTGCCAGCAGCGCCCGACCCGACAGGGGGCACGGCGAGCAGTACTTC. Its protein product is CASSARPDRGHGEQYF.